Each of the 6 T cell receptor beta chains below was sequenced from the same sample in a study of blood T cell repertoires in COVID-19. Sequencing used immunoSEQ multiplex PCR; TCRdb keeps in-frame clones, though not all of them. The data show roughly 63,000 clones, roughly 74% seen once. Sample: peripheral blood. These receptors came from a woman aged 80 or older with acute or convalescent COVID-19.

The chain has TRBV7-9 and TRBJ1-2; D perhaps matches TRBD1 (6 bases). V was trimmed by 4 bases and J by 3 bases, leaving 12 bases between them. The CDR3 length is 14 residues. Germline-derived CDR1 and CDR2 are SEHNR and FQNEAQ (reference sequence). This CDR3 is CASSWGQPYYGYTF. The CDR3 coding sequence is TGTGCCAGCAGCTGGGGACAACCGTACTATGGCTACACCTTC.

In this sample, this clone turned up once. The J gene is TRBJ1-4, the V gene TRBV7-9, with a weak D call TRBD1 (5 bases). The CDR3 totals 15 residues. Germline V gives CDR1 SEHNR, CDR2 FQNEAQ (reference sequence). V was shortened by 1 base and J by 7 bases, with 13 bases between the two germline ends. The CDR3, as DNA: TGTGCCAGCAGCTTAGTGTCGGGGGGTGGTGAAAAACTGTTTTTT. Translating gives CASSLVSGGGEKLFF.

This chain connects TRBV5-1 to TRBJ2-7; the match to TRBD1 covers 7 bases. There are 15 residues in the CDR3. The germline CDR1 and CDR2 sequences are SGHRS and YFSETQ. The junction had 9 bases not matched to a gene; V was cut back by 4 bases and J by 2 bases. The CDR3 reads CASSERQGTAYEQYF. Here the CDR3 DNA reads TGCGCCAGCAGCGAAAGACAGGGAACTGCCTACGAGCAGTACTTC.

The J gene is TRBJ2-2, the V gene TRBV10-2; D perhaps matches TRBD2 (6 bases). The CDR3 consists of 14 residues. The V end was cut by 3 bases, the J end by 5 bases, with 10 bases between. Germline assignment: CDR1 WSHSY and CDR2 SAAADI. The DNA of the CDR3 is TGCGCCAGCAGTGAATGGGGGAGGACCGGGGAGCTGTTTTTT. It specifies CASSEWGRTGELFF.

The chain links TRBV19 to TRBJ1-2; 7 nucleotides line up with TRBD1. With 3 bases clipped from V and 4 bases from J, the junction kept 2 bases outside the gene matches. Germline CDR1 is LNHDA and CDR2 is SQIVND (reference sequence). CDR3 length equals 13 residues. CDR3 region: CASSIGQVYGYTF. CDR3 DNA: TGTGCCAGTAGTATCGGACAGGTCTATGGCTACACCTTC.

This clone was picked up many times. The gene calls are TRBV3-1 (or the pseudogene TRBV3-2) and TRBJ2-1; TRBD1 aligns across 8 bases. Losses at the gene ends were 4 bases for V and 4 bases for J; bases not matched to a gene: 6. Per the germline V gene, CDR1 is LGHDT and CDR2 is YNNKEL (reference sequence). The CDR3 is made up of 15 amino acids. In DNA, the CDR3 is TGTGCCAGCAGCCCGCCAGGGGGCCAGTACAATGAGCAGTTCTTC. Its protein product is CASSPPGGQYNEQFF.